The 9 T cell receptor beta chains below were found in one sample sequenced in a study of T cells in Graves' hyperthyroidism and ophthalmopathy. Regions amplified from RNA transcripts were the TCR beta CDR3 regions. The primer set for the first-round RT-PCR of the TCR CDR3 was HTBI. TCRdb used MiXCR to reprocess the multiplex PCR reads, holding one entry per CDR3 protein. Of fewer than 850,000 distinct CDR3 sequences in the sample, 15% to 20% are singletons; the top ten hold about 14%. Specimen: blood. The source is a man aged 50 or older with Graves' hyperthyroidism.

The rearrangement links TRBV9 to TRBJ2-3, with D uncertain. Germline CDR1 reads SGDLS; CDR2 reads YYNGEE. With 0 bases removed from V and 1 base from J, the gap between germline ends came to 3 bases. The CDR3 length is 13 residues. CDR3 sequence reads: CASSVVRTDTQYF. The CDR3 nucleotides are TGTGCCAGCAGCGTAGTTCGCACAGATACGCAGTATTTT.

The chain has TRBV20-1 and TRBJ1-5; D is unresolved. V shed 8 bases and J shed 7 bases, with 15 bases lying between them. Germline CDR1 DFQATT, CDR2 SNEGSKA (reference sequence). The CDR3 has 12 amino acids. Here the CDR3 DNA reads TGCAGTATCCGAGGGAGTGAACAGCCCCAGCATTTT. It encodes CSIRGSEQPQHF.

V gene TRBV19 combines with J gene TRBJ2-1; TRBD2 matches 12 bases. J lost 5 bases, V lost 5 bases, and 4 bases had no gene match. CDR1 is LNHDA and CDR2 is SQIVND in the germline V gene (reference sequence). This CDR3 has 15 amino acids. The CDR3 bases are TGTGCCAGTAGTGCGGGACTAGCGGGCAACAATGAGCAGTTCTTC. Its translation: CASSAGLAGNNEQFF.

This clonotype was seen only a few times. J is TRBJ2-1 and V is TRBV5-1; 8 bases align to TRBD2. With V trimmed by 1 base and J by 7 bases, 10 bases remained unmatched. This CDR3 contains 16 residues. In germline, CDR1 is SGHRS, CDR2 YFSETQ. CDR3 in amino acids: CASSLLPGGPSNEQFF. The CDR3 bases are TGCGCCAGCAGCTTGTTACCGGGAGGGCCCTCGAATGAGCAGTTCTTC. Supplemented by reference TRBV5-1 and TRBJ2-1, the full variable domain reads KAGVTQTPRYLIKTRGQQVTLSCSPISGHRSVSWYQQTPGQGLQFLFEYFSETQRNKGNFPGRFSGRQFSNSRSEMNVSTLELGDSALYLCASSLLPGGPSNEQFFGPGTRLTVL.

Ten or more counts support this clonotype. V is TRBV6-2 or TRBV6-3 and J is TRBJ2-7, with 8 bases matching TRBD1. The CDR3 loop spans 15 amino acids. V shed 2 bases, J shed 7 bases, and the junction held 10 bases outside the gene matches. Germline assignment: CDR1 MNHEY and CDR2 SVGEGT. This CDR3 is CASSYDRTGRREQYF. The DNA for the CDR3 is TGTGCCAGCAGTTACGATCGGACAGGGAGAAGGGAGCAGTACTTC.

In this sample, this clonotype turned up many times. The chain uses TRBV19 and TRBJ1-1; the D is unclear. Trimming took off 3 bases at V and 3 bases at J, with 8 bases between the two ends. This CDR3 contains 13 residues. Germline lookup yields CDR1 LNHDA and CDR2 SQIVND (reference sequence). The CDR3 sequence is CASSMDRHTEAFF. The CDR3 coding sequence is TGTGCCAGTAGTATGGACCGACACACTGAAGCTTTCTTT.

The chain joins TRBV24-1 to TRBJ2-1, with 7 bases matching TRBD2. The tail of the sequence fits TRBJ2-7 better, so the J call may be wrong. The V gene's germline CDR1 is KGHDR and CDR2 SFDVKD. CDR3 length: 15 amino acids. In DNA form, the CDR3 reads TGTGCCACCAGTGATCTGAGCGGGAAGTACAATGAGCAGTACTTC. This encodes CATSDLSGKYNEQYF.

This clonotype was seen a handful of times. The gene calls are TRBV10-1 and TRBJ1-6; D not certain. This CDR3 spans 14 amino acids. Per the germline V gene, CDR1 is WNHNN and CDR2 is SYGVQD (reference sequence). The ends were cut back, 3 bases at V and 4 bases at J, with 7 bases in the middle. CDR3 DNA sequence: TGCGCCAGCAGTGAATGGAAATATAATTCACCCCTCCACTTT. Translated: CASSEWKYNSPLHF.

The rearrangement links TRBV6-1 to TRBJ2-1, with TRBD2 as a possible D gene (6 bases). The CDR3 covers 15 residues. Germline V CDR1 and CDR2: MNHNS, SASEGT. The ends were cut back, 6 bases at V and 0 bases at J, with 12 bases in the middle. The CDR3: CASRGFGSSYNEQFF. CDR3 sequence (DNA): TGTGCCAGCAGGGGGTTCGGGAGCTCCTACAATGAGCAGTTCTTC.